This T cell receptor beta chain appears in the sequencing data of a study of early T cells in non-severe SARS-CoV-2 infection. TCRdb re-derived calls from the 5' RACE reads in MiXCR, one entry per CDR3 protein. The profile shows 75,000 or so distinct CDR3 sequences, around 14% of them singletons. This clonotype was observed at least ten times. Specimen: whole blood. The receptor comes from an adult who was a healthcare worker with PCR-confirmed SARS-CoV-2 infection or an uninfected control (not recorded which).

The CDR3 DNA sequence: TGTGCCAGCAGCCGGGCAGGGAGAATTAATGAGCAGTTCTTC. Translating gives CASSRAGRINEQFF. The V and J genes are TRBV11-2 and TRBJ2-1; tentatively, D is TRBD1 or TRBD2 (5 bases each). This CDR3 spans 14 amino acids. Germline values: CDR1 SGHAT, CDR2 FQNNGV. V gave up 5 bases and J gave up 7 bases, with 15 bases separating them.